This entry features one T cell receptor (beta chain) sequence. Its antigen is still unknown. The data belong to a study of response to subunit inactivated influenza vaccine. Study-level points and caveats: There was a suggestion from the authors that each seasonal influenza vaccination recruits few new T cells.

This CDR3 is 14 amino acids long. The germline V gene has CDR1 SGDLS and CDR2 YYNGEE. V was clipped by 3 bases and J by 5 bases, with 12 bases between them. TCRdb reanalysed the RT-PCR reads using MiXCR and keeps one entry per CDR3 protein. Seen here are hundreds of thousands of distinct CDR3 sequences, over 11% observed once, and the top ten hold 6.5% to 8.5%. This clonotype was obtained from a man aged 50 to 60 who received an inactivated influenza vaccine. The starting material was PBMCs from blood, obtained 14 to 15 days before vaccination. The chain has TRBV9 and TRBJ2-1; weak D call: TRBD2 (5 bases). This CDR3 is CASSGRSANNEQFF. Written as DNA, the CDR3 is TGTGCCAGCAGCGGGAGGAGCGCGAACAATGAGCAGTTCTTC.